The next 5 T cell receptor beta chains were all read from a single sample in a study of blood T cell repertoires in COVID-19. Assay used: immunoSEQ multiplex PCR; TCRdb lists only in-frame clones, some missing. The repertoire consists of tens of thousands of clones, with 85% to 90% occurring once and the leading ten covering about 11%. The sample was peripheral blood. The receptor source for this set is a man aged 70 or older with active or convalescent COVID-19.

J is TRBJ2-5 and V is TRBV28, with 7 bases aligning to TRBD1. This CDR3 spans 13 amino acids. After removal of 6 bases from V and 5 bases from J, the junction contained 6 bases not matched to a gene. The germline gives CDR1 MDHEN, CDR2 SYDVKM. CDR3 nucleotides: TGTGCCAGCAGGTTACAGGGGACGGAGACCCAGTACTTC. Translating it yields CASRLQGTETQYF.

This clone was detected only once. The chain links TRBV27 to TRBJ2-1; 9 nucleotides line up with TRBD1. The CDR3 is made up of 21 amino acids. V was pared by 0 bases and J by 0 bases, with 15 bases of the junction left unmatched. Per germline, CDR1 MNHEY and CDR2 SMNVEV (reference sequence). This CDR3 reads CASSLSDIQGAITSSYNEQFF. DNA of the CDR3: TGTGCCAGCAGTTTATCGGATATACAGGGGGCGATCACCAGCTCCTACAATGAGCAGTTCTTC.

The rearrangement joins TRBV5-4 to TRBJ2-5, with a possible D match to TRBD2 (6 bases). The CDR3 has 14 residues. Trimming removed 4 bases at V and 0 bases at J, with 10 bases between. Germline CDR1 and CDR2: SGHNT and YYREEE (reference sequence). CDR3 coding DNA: TGTGCCAGCAGCCAGACTAGGGACCAAGAGACCCAGTACTTC. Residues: CASSQTRDQETQYF.

CDR3 region: CASSQEDRGNQPQHF. The CDR3 bases are TGTGCCAGCAGCCAAGAAGACAGGGGCAATCAGCCCCAGCATTTT. J is TRBJ1-5 and V is TRBV4-2; 7 bases are shared with TRBD1. This CDR3 has 15 amino acids. CDR1 and CDR2 (germline): LGHNA, YNFKEQ. Trimming at V came to 0 bases and at J to 2 bases, leaving 1 base not matched to a gene.

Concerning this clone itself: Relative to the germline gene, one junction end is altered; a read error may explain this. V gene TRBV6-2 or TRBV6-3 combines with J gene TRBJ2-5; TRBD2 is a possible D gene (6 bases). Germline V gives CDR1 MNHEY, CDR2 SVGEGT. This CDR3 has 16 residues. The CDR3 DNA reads TGTGCCAGCAGCTACTGGAGGGGCACCTACCAAGAGACCCAGTACTTC. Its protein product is CASSYWRGTYQETQYF.